The sequence of this T cell receptor (beta chain) was determined in a study of blood T cell repertoires in COVID-19. Looking at the study overall: The samples span acute and convalescent COVID-19 from the United States, Italy and Spain. Sources were T cells, B-cell-depleted T cells, or PBMCs; the material itself was cDNA or gDNA.

Methods used by the authors: Reference gene primer amplification in the assay estimated nucleated cell counts. This table comes from immunoSEQ multiplex PCR, and its TCRdb copy is limited to in-frame clones, with some not included. V and J calls and clone size are copied from that table; D and trimming were computed from the DNA. The table lists under 250,000 clones, around nine tenths of them singletons. This CDR3 has 13 amino acids. The V gene's germline CDR1 is LNHDA and CDR2 SQIVND (reference sequence). Trimming shortened V by 3 bases and J by 4 bases, and 9 bases separated the two germline ends.

Sample: peripheral blood. This clonotype was obtained from a woman aged 55-70 years with acute or convalescent COVID-19. The chain links TRBV19 to TRBJ1-1; D unresolved. Here the CDR3 reads CASSMERFTEAFF. DNA of the CDR3: TGTGCCAGTAGTATGGAGAGGTTCACTGAAGCTTTCTTT.